This record looks at one T cell receptor beta chain sequence and its context. Its matching antigen is unknown. The authors produced TCR alpha and TCR beta cDNA libraries with sample barcodes and UMIs by 5'RACE using constant-segment primers. TCRdb re-analysed the 5' RACE reads in MiXCR, keeping a single row per CDR3 protein. The sample consists of about 360,000 distinct CDR3 sequences, about an eighth of them appearing once. The data stem from a study of T-cell memory formation after mild COVID-19. Overall study findings and caveats: Whereas later expanders leaned CD4+, clones contracting day 15 to 85 showed a balanced CD4/CD8 makeup. CD8+ contracting clones occupied EMRA, while CD4+ ones occupied mainly CM and EM.

The sequenced sample consisted of PBMCs or a T cell subset sorted from them (not recorded which). The sequence was obtained from a man aged 18 to 30 who had mild COVID-19 (a few samples of this study predate the infection). Cell type and time point are not known.

The CDR3 sequence is CASSEYRAASYEQYF. DNA of the CDR3: TGTGCCAGCAGTGAATATCGGGCAGCTTCCTACGAGCAGTACTTC. This chain uses TRBV6-1 with TRBJ2-7, with D hard to call. Germline loops: CDR1 MNHNS, CDR2 SASEGT. CDR3 length: 15 residues. V was clipped by 2 bases and J by 1 base, with 12 bases between them.